This TCR beta chain was profiled in a study of shared clonotypes between healthy human individuals. The CDR3 spans 15 residues. After removal of 4 bases from V and 2 bases from J, the junction contained 6 bases not matched to a gene. Looked up from germline, CDR1 is SEHNR and CDR2 is FQNEAQ (reference sequence). This table comes from immunoSEQ multiplex PCR, and its TCRdb copy is limited to in-frame clones, with some not included. The sample shows around 1.9 million clones, approximately 94% of them seen only once. Terminally differentiated effector memory CD45RA+ cells were left out of the naive CD8 fraction, which was CD45RO-negative and positively selected for CCR7. This clone was observed a handful of times. At the DNA level, this CDR3 is encoded by other sequences in the same sample as well.

The sample was naive CD8+ T cells from PBMCs. This chain links TRBV7-9 with TRBJ2-5; 8 positions agree with TRBD1. This TCR was recovered from a young man in good health. Some clones in this sample may be carry-over from other donors' samples. The CDR3 nucleotides are TGTGCCAGCAGCTCCAGACAGGGGCGACAAGAGACCCAGTACTTC. Protein product: CASSSRQGRQETQYF.